This T cell receptor (beta chain) was found in a study of radiotherapy plus CTLA-4 blockade in lung cancer. Germline lookup yields CDR1 SNHLY and CDR2 FYNNEI. This CDR3 comprises 16 residues. J gave up 3 bases and V 4 bases, and 8 bases lay outside the gene matches. Generated by immunoSEQ multiplex PCR, the TCRdb table keeps only in-frame clones and is missing some. The data hold roughly 48,000 clones, with around 83% observed a single time. The receptor was derived from a human donor with non-small cell lung cancer who had stable disease on radiotherapy plus ipilimumab. The J gene is TRBJ2-7, the V gene TRBV2; TRBD1 matches at 11 bases. This specimen was peripheral blood, taken from a patient treated with radiotherapy plus ipilimumab. CDR3 amino acids: CASSALDRGPLYEQYF. The DNA of the CDR3 is TGTGCCAGCAGTGCCCTGGACAGGGGGCCCCTCTACGAGCAGTACTTC.